Listed here are 15 T cell receptor beta chains from one sample, sequenced in a study of T cell clonality in common variable immunodeficiency. Sequencing was performed with immunoSEQ multiplex PCR; in TCRdb, only in-frame clones are kept and a portion is missing. The sample has about 44,000 clones, none seen only once; the top ten hold about 10%. Material for sequencing was peripheral blood mononuclear cells. The receptors were sampled from a person between 18 and 75 years old in good health.

This clone was observed many times. With the read ending 3 residues before the CDR3 end, the germline J gene is used to fill in that end. This chain connects TRBV10-1 to TRBJ1-5; 7 positions match TRBD1. Germline CDR1 is WNHNN and CDR2 is SYGVQD (reference sequence). V lost 10 bases and J lost 5; bases outside the gene matches: 11. The CDR3 covers 14 residues. CDR3: CAKPRGRNDQPQHF. Incomplete CDR3 DNA: TGCGCCAAACCGAGGGGGCGAAACGATCAGCCC.

Concerning this clone itself: The CDR3 extends 3 residues past the end of the read, so its final part is completed from the germline J gene. The rearrangement joins TRBV7-3 to TRBJ2-5; weak D call: TRBD1 (5 bases). The germline V gene has CDR1 SGHTA and CDR2 FQGTGA. The length of the CDR3 is 13 residues. Trimming took 4 bases from V and 5 from J, leaving 11 bases between them. CDR3 region: CASSSGSGETQYF. The CDR3 bases that were read are TGTGCCAGCAGCTCAGGGTCCGGGGAGACC.

This clone was counted ten times or more. The read ends 3 residues early relative to the CDR3; the germline J gene fills the gap. V gene TRBV11-3 combines with J gene TRBJ1-6, with D maybe TRBD1 (6 bases). Trimming shortened V by 4 bases and J by 5 bases, and 12 bases separated the two germline ends. The CDR3 consists of 15 residues. Per the germline V gene, CDR1 is SGHNT and CDR2 is YENEEA. The CDR3 here is CASSWEAGDNSPLHF. The sequenced part of the CDR3 DNA is TGTGCCAGCAGCTGGGAGGCAGGGGATAATTCACCC.

Many counts were recorded for this clone. Read coverage stops 3 residues before the CDR3 terminus; the germline J gene supplies the remainder. The chain joins TRBV12-3 or TRBV12-4 to TRBJ1-1, with D perhaps matching TRBD1 (5 bases). The CDR3 is made up of 14 amino acids. V was clipped by 3 bases and J by 4 bases, with 12 bases between them. CDR3 DNA, as far as it was read: TGTGCCAGCAGTTTCGGGGTCGGGGGCACTGAA. Protein sequence: CASSFGVGGTE. Given in full, the CDR3 is CASSFGVGGTEAFF.

Many counts were recorded for this clone. The DNA read from the CDR3 is TGCGCCAGCAGCTTGGTCAGTAATTCACCC. It codes for CASSLVSNSP. The complete CDR3 reads CASSLVSNSPLHF. The rearrangement uses TRBV5-1 and TRBJ1-6; no reliable D call. The read ends 3 residues early relative to the CDR3; the germline J gene fills the gap. The ends were cut back, 0 bases at V and 6 bases at J, with 4 bases in the middle. The germline V gene has CDR1 SGHRS and CDR2 YFSETQ. The CDR3 length is 13 residues.

This clone was recorded many times. The read ends 3 residues early relative to the CDR3; the germline J gene fills the gap. The chain has TRBV6-4 and TRBJ1-4, with TRBD1 matching 7 bases. This CDR3 is built from 16 residues. Unmatched junction bases numbered 9, after V lost 2 bases and J lost 6 bases. CDR1 is MRHNA and CDR2 is SNTAGT in the germline V gene. The part of the CDR3 DNA that was read is TGTGCCAGCAGTGACGGGACGACAGGGAGAGATGAAAAA. The encoded protein is CASSDGTTGRDEK. The full CDR3 protein is CASSDGTTGRDEKLFF.

Many counts were recorded for this clone. The DNA ends 3 residues before the CDR3 does, and the rest of the CDR3 is filled in from the germline J gene. The chain carries TRBV7-3 and TRBJ2-2, with D possibly being TRBD2 (7 bases). Trimming shortened V by 6 bases and J by 3 bases, and 11 bases separated the two germline ends. The CDR3 loop spans 14 amino acids. Germline CDR1 reads SGHTA; CDR2 reads FQGTGA. CDR3: CASSSGGYTGELFF. The sequenced CDR3 bases are TGTGCCAGCAGTTCGGGGGGCTACACCGGGGAG.

In the case of this clone: The read halts 3 residues ahead of the CDR3 end, with the missing end drawn from the germline J gene. V usage is TRBV6-4 and J usage is TRBJ1-6; unclear D gene. CDR3 length: 14 residues. Germline V gene sequence: CDR1 MRHNA, CDR2 SNTAGT. V was clipped by 10 bases and J by 0 bases, with 10 bases between them. The CDR3: CATTGSSYNSPLHF. CDR3 DNA (partial): TGTGCCACCACGGGGTCCTCCTATAATTCACCC.

This clone was picked up many times. The CDR3 end is not reached by the read, which stops 3 residues before it; the germline J gene fills it in. The J gene is TRBJ1-1, the V gene TRBV4-1, with 8 bases fitting TRBD1. Looked up from germline, CDR1 is MGHRA and CDR2 is YSYEKL. CDR3 length: 14 amino acids. V shed 4 bases and J 4 bases; nucleotides not matched to a gene: 5. The CDR3 here is CASSPRTGSTEAFF. CDR3 DNA, as far as it was read: TGCGCCAGCAGCCCAAGGACAGGGAGCACTGAA.

The sample holds many counts of this clone. The CDR3 sequence is CSASRAGVPLNTEAFF. The sequenced CDR3 bases are TGCAGTGCTAGCCGGGCAGGGGTTCCCCTGAACACTGAA. The genes are TRBV20-1 and TRBJ1-1, with a weak D call TRBD1 (6 bases). The missing CDR3 end, 3 residues past where the read stops, is filled in from the germline J gene. CDR3 length equals 16 residues. CDR1 and CDR2 (germline): DFQATT, SNEGSKA (reference sequence). The V gene lost 3 bases and the J gene lost 0 bases, with 17 bases spanning the gap.

The CDR3 is CASLGLMNTEAFF. CDR3 DNA, as far as it was read: TGCGCCAGTTTAGGACTTATGAACACTGAA. The rearrangement uses TRBV10-2 and TRBJ1-1; D unresolved. The read ends 3 residues shy of where the CDR3 ends; the end is completed using the germline J gene. Germline V lookup: CDR1 WSHSY, CDR2 SAAADI. V was trimmed by 9 bases and J by 0 bases, leaving 11 bases between them. The CDR3 loop spans 13 amino acids.

Ten or more counts support this clone. Read sequence stops 3 residues before the CDR3 end, and the germline J gene provides the missing end. V and J are TRBV19 and TRBJ1-2; TRBD1 is a possible D gene (5 bases). The germline V gene encodes CDR1 LNHDA and CDR2 SQIVND (reference sequence). The CDR3 runs 12 residues. The CDR3 reads CASSLEGMKYTF. Partial CDR3 DNA: TGTGCCAGTAGTTTGGAGGGGATGAAG.

This clone was recorded many times. The observed sequence ends 3 residues before the CDR3 terminus, with the missing tail filled in from the germline J gene. This rearrangement joins TRBV5-1 to TRBJ1-1; TRBD1 aligns across 9 bases. After removal of 5 bases from V and 3 bases from J, the junction contained 14 bases not matched to a gene. The CDR3 length is 17 residues. Per germline, CDR1 SGHRS and CDR2 YFSETQ. The covered CDR3 bases are TGCGCCAGCAGGCATTCCACCGGGACAGGGAGGGACACTGAA. It yields the protein CASRHSTGTGRDTE. The entire CDR3 sequence reads CASRHSTGTGRDTEAFF.

There are many counts of this clone. The CDR3 end is not reached by the read, which stops 3 residues before it; the germline J gene fills it in. This chain uses TRBV5-6 with TRBJ1-3; 7 bases fit TRBD1. Germline V gene lookup returns CDR1 SGHDT and CDR2 YYEEEE. V lost 7 bases to trimming and J lost 2 bases; unmatched junction nucleotides: 6. The CDR3 contains 14 residues. The CDR3 protein is CASGVTGAGNTIYF. The part of the CDR3 DNA that was read is TGTGCCAGCGGCGTAACAGGGGCTGGAAACACC.

This clone was found many times. The missing CDR3 end, 3 residues past where the read stops, is filled in from the germline J gene. This chain links TRBV20-1 with TRBJ2-3; 10 nucleotides match TRBD2. Germline lookup yields CDR1 DFQATT and CDR2 SNEGSKA (reference sequence). This CDR3 comprises 16 residues. The trim removed 7 bases at V and 3 bases at J, leaving 13 bases unmatched. The covered CDR3 bases are TGCAGTGGTCTGGGGCTAGCGGGAGTCGCGACAGATACG. It encodes CSGLGLAGVATDT. The full CDR3 protein is CSGLGLAGVATDTQYF.